A selection of T cell receptor beta chains follows, all from one sample in a study of control samples from healthy donors and cancer patients. Only in-frame clones appear in the TCRdb table, and some are missing; sequencing was by immunoSEQ multiplex PCR. The sample carries just under 60,000 clones, roughly 90% recorded once. The sequenced material came from PBMCs. The receptors originated from a man in his forties or fifties with colorectal cancer. CDR3s include the opening cysteine and the closing phenylalanine or tryptophan. The D gene is left open where the match is weak. For some rows the clone size is stated as once, few or many, or as a class when expanded; others skip it.

TRBJ2-7 TRBD2 TRBV6-6 NA CASSPPGGGGGYEQYF TGTGCCAGCAGCCCCCCAGGTGGCGGGGGGGGTTACGAGCAGTACTTC
TRBJ2-7 NA TRBV7-3 once CASSLIGQSYEQYF TGTGCCAGCAGCTTAATCGGGCAGTCTTACGAGCAGTACTTC
TRBJ1-3 NA TRBV2 NA CASSDPGRGGNTIYF TGTGCCAGCAGTGACCCGGGGAGGGGTGGAAACACCATATATTTT
TRBJ1-2 NA TRBV3-1/TRBV3-2 NA CASSQRGRGQANYGYTF TGTGCCAGCAGCCAAAGAGGTAGAGGCCAAGCTAACTATGGCTACACCTTC
TRBJ2-5 NA TRBV5-1 NA CASSLGQHQETQYF TGCGCCAGCAGCTTGGGACAGCACCAAGAGACCCAGTACTTC
TRBJ1-4 NA TRBV9 NA CASSVGSSQPEKLFF TGTGCCAGCAGCGTAGGATCCTCACAGCCAGAAAAACTGTTTTTT
TRBJ1-4 TRBD1 TRBV6-5 once CASRPGQGGSEKLFF TGTGCCAGCAGACCAGGACAGGGAGGGAGTGAAAAACTGTTTTTT
TRBJ1-1 TRBD1 TRBV11-3 once CASSLSTGGTEAFF TGTGCCAGCAGCTTATCGACAGGGGGCACTGAAGCTTTCTTT
TRBJ2-3 NA TRBV24-1 NA CATSDQSGRVSDTQYF TGTGCCACCAGTGATCAGTCCGGCAGGGTTTCAGATACGCAGTATTTT
TRBJ1-5 TRBD1 TRBV6-2/TRBV6-3 NA CASSYATTGVQPQHF TGTGCCAGCAGTTACGCTACCACAGGGGTCCAGCCCCAGCATTTT
TRBJ1-1 TRBD1 TRBV5-6 NA CASSFDREVYTEAFF TGTGCCAGCAGCTTCGACAGGGAGGTTTACACTGAAGCTTTCTTT
TRBJ2-1 NA TRBV6-5 NA CASSYTPGGIDEQFF TGTGCCAGCAGTTACACCCCAGGAGGGATCGATGAGCAGTTCTTC
TRBJ1-2 NA TRBV3-1/TRBV3-2 NA CASRPSQIFYGYTF TGTGCCAGCAGGCCATCACAGATTTTCTATGGCTACACCTTC
TRBJ2-1 TRBD2 TRBV4-1 NA CASSRGSGGASYNEQFF TGCGCCAGCAGCCGTGGTAGCGGGGGGGCCTCCTACAATGAGCAGTTCTTC
TRBJ2-4 NA TRBV28 NA CASSLRWLGAKNIQYF TGTGCCAGCAGTTTACGTTGGCTAGGTGCCAAAAACATTCAGTACTTC
TRBJ2-3 TRBD2 TRBV25-1 NA CASSESVSGNTDTQYF TGTGCCAGCAGTGAATCTGTGAGCGGGAACACAGATACGCAGTATTTT
TRBJ2-5 TRBD1 TRBV3-1/TRBV3-2 NA CASSRGGQQETQYF TGTGCCAGCAGCCGAGGGGGACAGCAAGAGACCCAGTACTTC
TRBJ1-5 NA TRBV6-6 NA CASSYRDAGGQPQHF TGTGCCAGCAGTTACCGCGACGCAGGAGGGCAGCCCCAGCATTTT
TRBJ2-6 TRBD1 TRBV18 NA CASSPSTGVTSGANVLTF TGTGCCAGCTCACCCTCGACAGGGGTGACCTCTGGGGCCAACGTCCTGACTTTC
TRBJ2-5 NA TRBV2 NA CASSEGGGGRRAQYF TGTGCCAGCAGTGAAGGAGGCGGCGGACGCCGAGCCCAGTACTTC
TRBJ1-1 NA TRBV11-2 NA CASSLQLSNTEAFF TGTGCCAGCAGCTTACAACTGTCGAACACTGAAGCTTTCTTT
TRBJ1-4 TRBD1 TRBV7-8 NA CASTPRVTGIVKLFF TGTGCCAGCACCCCCCGGGTGACAGGGATAGTTAAACTGTTTTTT
TRBJ1-1 TRBD1 TRBV9 NA CASSTGQAGTEAFF TGTGCCAGCAGCACAGGACAGGCGGGGACTGAAGCTTTCTTT
TRBJ2-7 TRBD1 TRBV7-2 NA CASSSRTGVVYEQYF TGTGCCAGCAGCTCACGGACAGGGGTAGTCTACGAGCAGTACTTC
TRBJ2-7 NA TRBV11-2 NA CASSISYEQYF TGTGCCAGCAGCATATCCTACGAGCAGTACTTC
TRBJ2-1 TRBD1 TRBV4-2 NA CASSQVGQGTYNEQFF TGTGCCAGCAGCCAAGTCGGACAGGGCACATACAATGAGCAGTTCTTC
TRBJ2-2 TRBD2 TRBV7-6 NA CASSLGASGAGELFF TGTGCCAGCAGCTTAGGGGCTAGCGGGGCCGGGGAGCTGTTTTTT
TRBJ2-1 TRBD2 TRBV5-1 NA CASSPPTGTSNNEQFF TGCGCCAGCAGCCCCCCAACCGGGACTAGCAATAATGAGCAGTTCTTC
TRBJ2-1 TRBD1 TRBV7-3 NA CASSLSYRGRGNEQFF TGTGCCAGCAGCTTAAGCTACAGGGGGCGCGGTAATGAGCAGTTCTTC
TRBJ2-5 NA TRBV5-1 NA CASSFGLSETQYF TGCGCCAGCAGCTTCGGGTTGTCAGAGACCCAGTACTTC
TRBJ1-3 TRBD1 TRBV12-5 NA CASGPITGEDSGNTIYF TGTGCTAGTGGTCCCATAACAGGGGAAGACTCTGGAAACACCATATATTTT
TRBJ2-7 NA TRBV14 NA CASSQGTFGSSPYEQYF TGTGCCAGCAGCCAAGGAACGTTTGGTAGCAGCCCCTACGAGCAGTACTTC
TRBJ2-2 TRBD1 TRBV12-3/TRBV12-4 NA CASRQGNTGELFF TGTGCCAGTCGACAGGGAAACACCGGGGAGCTGTTTTTT
TRBJ2-5 NA TRBV7-8 NA CASSLAGTRTEETQYF TGTGCCAGCAGCTTAGCGGGGACAAGGACCGAAGAGACCCAGTACTTC
TRBJ1-1 NA TRBV3-1/TRBV3-2 NA CASSPWDSNTEAFF TGTGCCAGCAGCCCCTGGGATTCAAACACTGAAGCTTTCTTT
TRBJ2-7 TRBD2 TRBV7-2 NA CASSLGWTGGYEQYF TGTGCCAGCAGCTTAGGCTGGACGGGAGGGTACGAGCAGTACTTC
TRBJ1-6 NA TRBV19 NA CASSPGDYNSPLHF TGTGCCAGTAGTCCGGGGGATTATAATTCACCCCTCCACTTT
TRBJ2-1 TRBD2 TRBV19 NA CASSLRSGGTNNEQFF TGTGCCAGTAGTCTCCGTAGCGGGGGGACCAACAATGAGCAGTTCTTC
TRBJ1-5 NA TRBV27 NA CASSSQGWGNQPQHF TGTGCCAGCAGTTCACAAGGATGGGGCAATCAGCCCCAGCATTTT
TRBJ2-5 TRBD2 TRBV19 NA CASSPRGGGLETQYF TGTGCCAGTAGTCCTCGTGGCGGGGGGTTAGAGACCCAGTACTTC
TRBJ1-1 NA TRBV3-1/TRBV3-2 NA CASSQGMNTEAFF TGTGCCAGCAGCCAGGGGATGAACACTGAAGCTTTCTTT
TRBJ1-3 TRBD1 TRBV27 once CASSLSHRTGREGNTIYF TGTGCCAGCAGTTTATCCCACCGGACAGGCCGGGAGGGGAACACCATATATTTT
TRBJ2-3 TRBD2 TRBV3-1/TRBV3-2 NA CASSPNPGLGGADTQYF TGTGCCAGCAGCCCAAACCCGGGACTAGGAGGAGCAGATACGCAGTATTTT
TRBJ1-4 TRBD1 TRBV18 NA CASSPSNLEGAREKLFF TGTGCCAGCTCACCATCTAATCTGGAGGGGGCCCGAGAAAAACTGTTTTTT
TRBJ1-2 NA TRBV27 NA CASSRTANYGYTF TGTGCCAGCAGCCGGACAGCCAACTATGGCTACACCTTC
TRBJ1-5 NA TRBV2 NA CASSRTDYQPQHF TGTGCCAGCAGTCGGACAGACTATCAGCCCCAGCATTTT
TRBJ2-4 NA TRBV7-2 NA CASRAGAGAKNIQYF TGTGCCAGCAGAGCAGGGGCGGGAGCCAAAAACATTCAGTACTTC
TRBJ2-2 TRBD1 TRBV5-5 NA CASIYRGDNTGELFF TGTGCCAGCATTTACAGGGGCGATAACACCGGGGAGCTGTTTTTT
TRBJ1-1 NA TRBV6-5 NA CASSRATEAFF TGTGCCAGCAGTCGCGCCACTGAAGCTTTCTTT
TRBJ2-2 NA TRBV7-8 NA CASSLGVPTGELFF TGTGCCAGCAGCTTAGGAGTCCCCACCGGGGAGCTGTTTTTT
TRBJ2-4 NA TRBV9 NA CASSVGPDLAKNIQYF TGTGCCAGCAGCGTAGGACCCGATCTAGCCAAAAACATTCAGTACTTC
TRBJ1-2 TRBD1 TRBV29-1 NA CSVLYRDSYYGYTF TGCAGCGTTTTATACCGGGACAGCTACTATGGCTACACCTTC
TRBJ1-5 NA TRBV5-4 few CASSLGGQGNQPQHF TGTGCCAGCAGCTTGGGAGGTCAGGGGAATCAGCCCCAGCATTTT
TRBJ1-3 NA TRBV5-4 NA CALSNGARQTNSGNTIYF TGTGCCTTATCAAACGGGGCCCGACAAACTAACTCTGGAAACACCATATATTTT
TRBJ2-3 NA TRBV9 NA CASSVDRSRNTQYF TGTGCCAGCAGCGTAGACAGATCGAGAAATACGCAGTATTTT
TRBJ2-3 NA TRBV9 NA CASSKGFEWDTQYF TGTGCCAGCAGCAAGGGGTTCGAATGGGATACGCAGTATTTT
TRBJ1-2 NA TRBV6-2/TRBV6-3 NA CASSYLGYGVDGYTF TGTGCCAGCAGTTACTTGGGATACGGCGTCGATGGCTACACCTTC
TRBJ2-1 NA TRBV5-1 NA CASSLGGISYNEQFF TGCGCCAGCAGCTTGGGGGGGATCTCCTACAATGAGCAGTTCTTC